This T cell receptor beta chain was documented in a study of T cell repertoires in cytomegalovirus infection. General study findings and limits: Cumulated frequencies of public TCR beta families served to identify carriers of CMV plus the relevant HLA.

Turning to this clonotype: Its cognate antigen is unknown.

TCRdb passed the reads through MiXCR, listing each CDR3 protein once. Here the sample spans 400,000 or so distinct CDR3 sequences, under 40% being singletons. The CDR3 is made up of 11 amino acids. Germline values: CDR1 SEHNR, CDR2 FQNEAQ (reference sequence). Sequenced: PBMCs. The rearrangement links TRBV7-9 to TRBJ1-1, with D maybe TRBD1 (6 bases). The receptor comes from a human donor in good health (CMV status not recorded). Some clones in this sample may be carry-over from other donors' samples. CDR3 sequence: CVAGENVEAFF. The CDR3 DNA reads TGTGTAGCAGGGGAGAACGTTGAAGCTTTCTTT.